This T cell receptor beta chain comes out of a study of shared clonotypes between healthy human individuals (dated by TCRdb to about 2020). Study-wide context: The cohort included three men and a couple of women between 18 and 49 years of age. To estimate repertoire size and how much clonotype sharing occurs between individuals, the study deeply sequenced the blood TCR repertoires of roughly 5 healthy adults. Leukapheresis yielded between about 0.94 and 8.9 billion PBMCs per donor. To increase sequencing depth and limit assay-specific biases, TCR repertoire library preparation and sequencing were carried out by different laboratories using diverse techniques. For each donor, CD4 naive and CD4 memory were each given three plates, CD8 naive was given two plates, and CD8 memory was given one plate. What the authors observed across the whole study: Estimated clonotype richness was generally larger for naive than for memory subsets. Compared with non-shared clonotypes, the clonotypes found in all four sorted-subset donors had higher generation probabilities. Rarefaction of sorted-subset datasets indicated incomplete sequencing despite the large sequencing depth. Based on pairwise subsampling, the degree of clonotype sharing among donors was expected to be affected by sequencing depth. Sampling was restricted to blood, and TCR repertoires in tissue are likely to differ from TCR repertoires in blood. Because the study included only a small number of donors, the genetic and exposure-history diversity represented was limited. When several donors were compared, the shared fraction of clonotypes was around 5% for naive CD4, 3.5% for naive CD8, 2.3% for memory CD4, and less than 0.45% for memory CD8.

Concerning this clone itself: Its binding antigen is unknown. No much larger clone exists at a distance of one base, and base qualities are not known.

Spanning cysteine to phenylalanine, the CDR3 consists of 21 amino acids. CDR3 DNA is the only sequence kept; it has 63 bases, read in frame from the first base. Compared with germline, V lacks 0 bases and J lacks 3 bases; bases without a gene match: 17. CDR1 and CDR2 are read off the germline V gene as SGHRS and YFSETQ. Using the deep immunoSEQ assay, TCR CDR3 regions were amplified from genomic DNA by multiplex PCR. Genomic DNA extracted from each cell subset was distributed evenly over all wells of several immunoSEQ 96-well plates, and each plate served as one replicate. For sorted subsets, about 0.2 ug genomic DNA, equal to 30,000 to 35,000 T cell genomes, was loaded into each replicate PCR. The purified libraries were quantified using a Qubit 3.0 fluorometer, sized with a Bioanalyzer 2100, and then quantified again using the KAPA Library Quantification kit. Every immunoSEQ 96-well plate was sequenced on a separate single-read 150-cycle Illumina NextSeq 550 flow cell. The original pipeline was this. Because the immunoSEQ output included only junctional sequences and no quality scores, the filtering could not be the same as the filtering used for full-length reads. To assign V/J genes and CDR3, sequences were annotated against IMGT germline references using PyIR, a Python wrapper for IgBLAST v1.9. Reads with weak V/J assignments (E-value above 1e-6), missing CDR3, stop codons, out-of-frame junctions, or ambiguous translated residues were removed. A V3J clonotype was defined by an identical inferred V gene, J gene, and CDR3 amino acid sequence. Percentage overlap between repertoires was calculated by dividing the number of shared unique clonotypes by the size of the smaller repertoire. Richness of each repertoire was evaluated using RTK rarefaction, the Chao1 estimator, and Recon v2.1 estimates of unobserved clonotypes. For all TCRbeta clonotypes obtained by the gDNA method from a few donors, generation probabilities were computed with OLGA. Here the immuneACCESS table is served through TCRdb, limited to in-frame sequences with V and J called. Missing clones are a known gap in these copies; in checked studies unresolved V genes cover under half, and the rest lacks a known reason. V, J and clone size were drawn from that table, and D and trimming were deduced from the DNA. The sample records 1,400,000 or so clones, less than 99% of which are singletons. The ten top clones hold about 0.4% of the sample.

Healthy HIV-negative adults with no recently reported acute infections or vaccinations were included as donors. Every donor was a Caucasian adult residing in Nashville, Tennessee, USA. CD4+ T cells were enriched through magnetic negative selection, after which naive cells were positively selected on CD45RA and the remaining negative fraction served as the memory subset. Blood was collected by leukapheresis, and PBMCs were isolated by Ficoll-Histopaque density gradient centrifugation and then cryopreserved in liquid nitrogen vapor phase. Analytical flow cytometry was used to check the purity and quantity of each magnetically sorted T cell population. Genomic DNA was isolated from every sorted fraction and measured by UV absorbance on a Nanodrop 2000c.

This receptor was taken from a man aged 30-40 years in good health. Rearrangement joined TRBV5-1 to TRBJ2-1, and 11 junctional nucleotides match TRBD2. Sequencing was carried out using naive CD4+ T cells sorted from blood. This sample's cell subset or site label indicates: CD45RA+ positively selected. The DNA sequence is TGCGCCAGCAGCTTGGCCGGGGGACGTGGGACTAGCGGTGGGTTCTACAATGAGCAGTTCTTC. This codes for CASSLAGGRGTSGGFYNEQFF.